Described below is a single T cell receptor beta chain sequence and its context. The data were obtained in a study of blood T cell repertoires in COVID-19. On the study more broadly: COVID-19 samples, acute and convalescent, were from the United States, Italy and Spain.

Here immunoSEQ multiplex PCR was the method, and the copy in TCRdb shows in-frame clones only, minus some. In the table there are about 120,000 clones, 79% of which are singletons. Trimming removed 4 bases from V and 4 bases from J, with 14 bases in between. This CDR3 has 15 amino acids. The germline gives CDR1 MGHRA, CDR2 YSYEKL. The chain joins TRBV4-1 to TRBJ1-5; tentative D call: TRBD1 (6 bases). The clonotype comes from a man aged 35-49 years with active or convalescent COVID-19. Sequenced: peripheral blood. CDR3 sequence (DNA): TGCGCCAGCAGCCCCTCGCTCCAGGGGAATCAGCCCCAGCATTTT. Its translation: CASSPSLQGNQPQHF.